The T cell receptor (beta chain) under discussion was sequenced for a study of cytomegalovirus exposure and HLA in healthy donors. Germline trimming cut 0 bases from V and 3 bases from J; bases unmatched to any gene: 8. Germline CDR1 is SGHDT and CDR2 is YYEEEE. The length of the CDR3 is 16 residues. The PCR was carried out with 60 Vbeta primers and 13 Jbeta primers. Sequencing used immunoSEQ multiplex PCR; TCRdb keeps in-frame clones, though not all of them. The sample records around 270,000 clones, 80% being singletons. General study points: Most of the CMV-associated TCR beta chains (in a later analysis) appeared to be HLA-restricted.

Concerning this clone itself: Its cognate antigen is unknown.

Input material: PBMCs. V and J are TRBV5-6 and TRBJ1-1; 7 bases are shared with TRBD1. The source is a girl aged 2-10 years in good health and CMV-seronegative. For the CDR3, the DNA is TGTGCCAGCAGCTTGGAAGGGGGCGCCCCATACACTGAAGCTTTCTTT. This gives the protein CASSLEGGAPYTEAFF.